The clone carrying this T cell receptor (beta chain) was seen many times. Its antigen is not identified. The data stem from a study of Graves' ophthalmopathy and Graves' hyperthyroidism. Notes on the study in general: Ophthalmopathy progression prediction by the model yielded a sensitivity of about 68% and a specificity of approximately 72%.

The CDR3 extends over 14 amino acids. V gave up 2 bases and J gave up 8 bases, with 18 bases separating them. The germline V gene has CDR1 SQVTM and CDR2 ANQGSEA. Amplification of TCR beta CDR3 regions used RNA transcripts. RT-PCR was first run with HTBI primers, then multiplex PCR in a second round. TCRdb processed the multiplex PCR reads anew with MiXCR; each CDR3 protein has one entry. Counted here are over 650,000 distinct CDR3 sequences, approximately 39% occurring once; the ten biggest clones make up about 3.3%. V and J are TRBV29-1 and TRBJ1-2, with D uncertain. The sequenced material came from peripheral blood. This TCR was sampled from an adult man with Graves' ophthalmopathy. The CDR3 here is CSVEPRTADLGYTF. CDR3 nucleotide sequence: TGCAGCGTTGAACCACGGACGGCTGATTTGGGCTACACCTTC.